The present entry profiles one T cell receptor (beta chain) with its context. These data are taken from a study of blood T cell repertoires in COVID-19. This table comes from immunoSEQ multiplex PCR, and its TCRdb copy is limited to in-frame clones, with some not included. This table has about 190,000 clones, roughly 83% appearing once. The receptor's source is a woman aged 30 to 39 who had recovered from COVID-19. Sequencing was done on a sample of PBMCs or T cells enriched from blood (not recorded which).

CDR3 nucleotides: TGCGCCAGCAGCTCGGAGGGGGCTACGTGGGGAAAACTGTTTTTT. This sequence encodes CASSSEGATWGKLFF. The J gene is TRBJ1-4, the V gene TRBV5-1; 7 bases match TRBD1. The CDR3 is 15 amino acids. Trimming at V came to 3 bases and at J to 10 bases, leaving 12 bases not matched to a gene. Looked up from germline, CDR1 is SGHRS and CDR2 is YFSETQ.